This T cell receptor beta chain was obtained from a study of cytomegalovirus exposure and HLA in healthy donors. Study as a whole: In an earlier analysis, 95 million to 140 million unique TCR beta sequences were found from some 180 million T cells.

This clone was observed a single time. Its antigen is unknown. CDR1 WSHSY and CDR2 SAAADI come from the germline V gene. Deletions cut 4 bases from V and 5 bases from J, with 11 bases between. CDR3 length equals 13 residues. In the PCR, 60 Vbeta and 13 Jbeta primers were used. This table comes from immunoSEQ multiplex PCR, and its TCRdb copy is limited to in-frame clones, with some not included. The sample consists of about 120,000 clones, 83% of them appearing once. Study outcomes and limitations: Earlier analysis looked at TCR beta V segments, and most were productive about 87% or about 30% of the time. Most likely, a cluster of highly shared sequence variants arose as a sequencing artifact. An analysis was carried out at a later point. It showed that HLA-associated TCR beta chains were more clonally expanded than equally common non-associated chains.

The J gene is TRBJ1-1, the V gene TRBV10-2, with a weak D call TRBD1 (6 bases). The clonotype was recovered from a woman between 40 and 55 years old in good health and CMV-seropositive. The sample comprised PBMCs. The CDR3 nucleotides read TGCGCCAGCAGTGTCTTGGGGGCTACTGAAGCTTTCTTT. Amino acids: CASSVLGATEAFF.